The 20 T cell receptor beta chains below come from one sample, sequenced in a study of early T cells in non-severe SARS-CoV-2 infection. TCRdb re-derived calls from the 5' RACE reads in MiXCR, one entry per CDR3 protein. The top ten hold roughly 13% of the sample, which has 45,000 to 65,000 distinct CDR3 sequences, approximately 9.9% seen once. Specimen: whole blood. The receptors were sampled from an adult who was a healthcare worker with PCR-confirmed SARS-CoV-2 infection or an uninfected control (not recorded which).

A word on this clonotype: Since a much larger clone is just one base distant, this may be a read error. It is likely a read error, because the conserved phenylalanine at the end of the CDR3 is missing. This chain joins TRBV6-2 or TRBV6-3 and TRBJ2-4, with a possible D match to TRBD2 (6 bases). With 8 bases removed from V and 6 bases from J, the gap between germline ends came to 14 bases. Germline assignment: CDR1 MNHEY and CDR2 SVGEGT. The length of the CDR3 is 13 residues. CDR3 loop: CASFGTSRNIQYL. CDR3 coding DNA: TGTGCCAGCTTCGGAACTAGCAGAAACATTCAGTACCTC.

The chain combines TRBV5-1 with TRBJ2-2; no clear D gene. The CDR3 sequence is 12 residues long. Germline V gene lookup returns CDR1 SGHRS and CDR2 YFSETQ. V dropped 4 bases and J dropped 6 bases, with 7 bases sitting between them. The CDR3 is CASSQGSGELFF. The CDR3 DNA sequence: TGCGCCAGCAGCCAAGGGTCCGGGGAGCTGTTTTTT.

There are many counts of this clonotype. The chain joins TRBV9 to TRBJ2-1; TRBD2 matches at 7 bases. The ends lost 0 bases at V and 10 bases at J; junction bases unmatched: 10. This CDR3 region has 15 residues. The germline gives CDR1 SGDLS, CDR2 YYNGEE. CDR3 sequence (DNA): TGTGCCAGCAGCGTAGAGGCGGGAGTGGTTCCAGAGCAGTTCTTC. Protein: CASSVEAGVVPEQFF. The full variable domain, with the rest looked up from reference TRBV9 and TRBJ2-1, is DSGVTQTPKHLITATGQRVTLRCSPRSGDLSVYWYQQSLDQGLQFLIQYYNGEERAKGNILERFSAQQFPDLHSELNLSSLELGDSALYFCASSVEAGVVPEQFFGPGTRLTVL.

This clonotype came up many times. The V gene is TRBV12-3 or TRBV12-4, the J gene TRBJ2-3; 7 nucleotides agree with TRBD1. CDR3 size: 13 residues. V shed 10 bases, J shed 3 bases, and the junction held 7 bases outside the gene matches. In DNA, the CDR3 is TGTGCCACCCGACAGGGTGGGACAGATACGCAGTATTTT. Translating it yields CATRQGGTDTQYF.

Many counts were recorded for this clonotype. The gene calls are TRBV14 and TRBJ2-1, with 8 positions matching TRBD1. Looked up from germline, CDR1 is SGHDN and CDR2 is FVKESK. This CDR3 has 17 amino acids. The V and J ends lost 2 bases and 4 bases, in that order; junction bases with no gene match: 10. CDR3 sequence (DNA): TGTGCCAGCAGCCAAAAGGTCGGGACAGGCAGTTACAATGAGCAGTTCTTC. It specifies CASSQKVGTGSYNEQFF.

This chain joins TRBV20-1 and TRBJ1-1; weak D call: TRBD1 (5 bases). The CDR3 length is 14 residues. The V gene's germline CDR1 is DFQATT and CDR2 SNEGSKA (reference sequence). The V end lost 6 bases, the J end lost 5 bases, and 19 bases lay between the germline ends. This chain's CDR3 is CSAATPGRRTEAFF. The DNA of the CDR3 is TGCAGTGCCGCCACCCCGGGGCGCAGAACTGAAGCTTTCTTT.

This clonotype was detected many times. The V gene is TRBV11-2, the J gene TRBJ2-5; perhaps TRBD1 as D (8 bases). Trimming removed 1 base from V and 2 bases from J, with 17 bases in between. CDR3 length: 17 amino acids. Per germline, CDR1 SGHAT and CDR2 FQNNGV. The DNA for the CDR3 is TGTGCCAGCAGCTTAGCCTTCGGACAGGGAGGGCAAGAGACCCAGTACTTC. Protein product: CASSLAFGQGGQETQYF.

This clonotype was seen many times. The CDR3 region is CASSPPGQGADQPQHF. In nucleotides, the CDR3 is TGTGCCAGCAGCCCTCCGGGACAGGGGGCCGATCAGCCCCAGCATTTT. J is TRBJ1-5 and V is TRBV7-9; TRBD1 matches at 12 bases. Germline V lookup: CDR1 SEHNR, CDR2 FQNEAQ (reference sequence). V was clipped by 5 bases and J by 5 bases; unmatched bases: 7. This CDR3 is built from 16 residues.

The rearrangement uses TRBV6-2 or TRBV6-3 and TRBJ1-5, with D perhaps matching TRBD1 (6 bases). The CDR3 runs 14 residues. The ends were cut back, 8 bases at V and 4 bases at J, with 15 bases in the middle. Germline V CDR1 and CDR2: MNHEY, SVGEGT. DNA for the CDR3: TGTGCCAGCGAGCCCGGGACAAAGAATCAGCCCCAGCATTTT. Its protein is CASEPGTKNQPQHF.

The table lists this clonotype with many counts. The chain couples TRBV12-3 or TRBV12-4 to TRBJ2-3; D call uncertain. This CDR3 is 14 amino acids long. The germline V and J ends were trimmed by 6 bases and 4 bases, with 14 bases remaining between them. The CDR3 spells CASSRALGADTQYF. The CDR3 nucleotides read TGTGCCAGCAGCCGGGCCCTTGGCGCAGATACGCAGTATTTT.

At least ten counts were recorded for this clonotype. At one end the junction does not follow the germline gene, possibly because of a read error. The chain has TRBV19 and TRBJ1-1; TRBD1 aligns across 8 bases. Germline values: CDR1 LNHDA, CDR2 SQIVND (reference sequence). CDR3 size: 13 residues. In DNA, the CDR3 is TGTGCCAGTAGTCCAGGACAGGGCACTCAAGCTTTCTTT. Its protein product is CASSPGQGTQAFF.

This clonotype was observed at least ten times. CDR3 sequence reads: CASRADWRTPNQPQHF. In DNA, the CDR3 is TGCGCCAGCAGAGCAGATTGGAGGACACCTAATCAGCCCCAGCATTTT. The V call is TRBV4-3, the J call TRBJ1-5; a weak D match, TRBD1 (5 bases). Trimming removed 6 bases at V and 4 bases at J, with 19 bases between. The CDR3 contains 16 residues. Germline CDR1 reads LGHNA; CDR2 reads YSLEER.

In its sample, this clonotype was seen once. The chain uses TRBV4-1 and TRBJ1-6; a weak D match, TRBD1 (6 bases). The CDR3 sequence is 18 residues long. CDR1 is MGHRA, CDR2 YSYEKL, per germline. Trimming left V 0 bases short and J 6 bases short, with 18 bases between. The CDR3 region is CASSQDFWGALGNSPLHF. In nucleotides, the CDR3 is TGCGCCAGCAGCCAAGATTTCTGGGGGGCTTTGGGTAATTCACCCCTCCACTTT.

This clonotype was recorded many times. J is TRBJ2-3 and V is TRBV7-9; 7 bases are a match to TRBD2. This CDR3 comprises 15 residues. Looked up from germline, CDR1 is SEHNR and CDR2 is FQNEAQ (reference sequence). Trimming at V came to 0 bases and at J to 1 base, leaving 1 base not matched to a gene. The CDR3 sequence: CASSLASGGTDTQYF. The CDR3 coding sequence is TGTGCCAGCAGCTTAGCAAGCGGGGGCACAGATACGCAGTATTTT.

This clonotype was picked up many times. The rearrangement joins TRBV12-3 or TRBV12-4 to TRBJ2-1; 8 nucleotides line up with TRBD2. The V gene end was trimmed by 8 bases and the J gene end by 4 bases; junction bases not matched to a gene: 7. This CDR3 is 14 amino acids long. Here the CDR3 reads CASSAGALYNEQFF. For the CDR3, the DNA is TGTGCCAGCTCAGCGGGGGCCCTGTACAATGAGCAGTTCTTC.

This clonotype appeared a few times. V usage is TRBV20-1 and J usage is TRBJ2-6; D may correspond to TRBD1 or TRBD2 (6 bases each). V was shortened by 2 bases and J by 4 bases, with 21 bases between the two germline ends. This CDR3 contains 18 residues. CDR1 and CDR2 from the germline V gene are DFQATT and SNEGSKA (reference sequence). Here the CDR3 reads CSARPDTGDTAGANVLTF. The CDR3 nucleotides read TGCAGTGCTAGACCGGACACGGGGGACACGGCGGGGGCCAACGTCCTGACTTTC.

Only a few counts were recorded for this clonotype. The genes are TRBV29-1 and TRBJ2-7; 7 bases match TRBD2. V shed 5 bases, J shed 0 bases, and the junction held 4 bases outside the gene matches. This CDR3 contains 13 residues. CDR1 and CDR2 (germline): SQVTM, ANQGSEA. In nucleotides, the CDR3 is TGCAGCGTTCGGCTAGCGGACTCCTACGAGCAGTACTTC. Its protein is CSVRLADSYEQYF.

This chain joins TRBV21-1 and TRBJ2-7; the table's TRBD1 call for D was not verified on the DNA. TRBV21-1 is a pseudogene locus. The CDR3 loop spans 17 amino acids. The CDR3 reads CASSNLWGQGFSYEQYF. CDR3 coding DNA: TGTGCCAGCAGCAATCTATGGGGACAGGGCTTCTCCTACGAGCAGTACTTC.

This chain uses TRBV24-1 with TRBJ2-7, with D perhaps TRBD2 (6 bases). Trimming took off 7 bases at V and 5 bases at J, with 11 bases between the two ends. The germline V gene encodes CDR1 KGHDR and CDR2 SFDVKD. The CDR3 sequence is 12 residues long. CDR3 amino acids: CATSPEGNEQYF. The DNA of the CDR3 is TGTGCCACCAGCCCGGAGGGCAACGAGCAGTACTTC.

This clonotype was recorded at least ten times. CDR3 nucleotides: TGTGCCAGCAGTTACTCGACAGGCCGGGGTTACAATGAGCAGTTCTTC. It translates to CASSYSTGRGYNEQFF. The V gene is TRBV6-6, the J gene TRBJ2-1; tentative D call: TRBD1 (6 bases). The CDR3 is 16 amino acids. Trimming took off 0 bases at V and 4 bases at J, with 13 bases between the two ends. Germline V gene data show CDR1 as MNHNY and CDR2 as SVGAGI (reference sequence).